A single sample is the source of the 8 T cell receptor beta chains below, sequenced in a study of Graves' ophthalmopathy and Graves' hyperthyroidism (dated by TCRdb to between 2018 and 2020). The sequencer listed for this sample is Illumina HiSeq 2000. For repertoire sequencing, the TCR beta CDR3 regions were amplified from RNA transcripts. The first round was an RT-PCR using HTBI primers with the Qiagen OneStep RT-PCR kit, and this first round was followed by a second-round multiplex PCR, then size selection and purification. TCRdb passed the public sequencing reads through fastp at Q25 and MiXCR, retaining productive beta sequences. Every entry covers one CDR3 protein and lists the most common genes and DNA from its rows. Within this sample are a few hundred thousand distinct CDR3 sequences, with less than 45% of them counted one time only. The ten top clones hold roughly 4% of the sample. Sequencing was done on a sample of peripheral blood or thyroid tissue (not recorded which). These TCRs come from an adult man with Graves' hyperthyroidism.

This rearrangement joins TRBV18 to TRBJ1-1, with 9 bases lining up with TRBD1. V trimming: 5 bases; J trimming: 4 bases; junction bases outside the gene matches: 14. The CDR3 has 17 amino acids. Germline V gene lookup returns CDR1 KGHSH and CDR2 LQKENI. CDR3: CASSGQSAGTGFTEAFF. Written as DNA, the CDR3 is TGTGCCAGCTCAGGCCAATCCGCCGGGACAGGGTTCACTGAAGCTTTCTTT. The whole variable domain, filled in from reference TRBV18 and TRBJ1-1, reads NAGVMQNPRHLVRRRGQEARLRCSPMKGHSHVYWYRQLPEEGLKFMVYLQKENIIDESGMPKERFSAEFPKEGPSILRIQQVVRGDSAAYFCASSGQSAGTGFTEAFFGQGTRLTVV.

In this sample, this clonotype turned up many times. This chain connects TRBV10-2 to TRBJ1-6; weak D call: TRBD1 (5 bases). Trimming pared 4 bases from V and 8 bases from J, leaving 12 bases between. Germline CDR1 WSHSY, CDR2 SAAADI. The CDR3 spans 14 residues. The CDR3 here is CASSVKGGDSPLHF. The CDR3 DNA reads TGCGCCAGCAGTGTTAAAGGAGGGGATTCACCCCTCCACTTT.

CDR3 residues: CASSFIAGATGELFF. CDR3 coding DNA: TGTGCCAGCAGTTTTATTGCGGGAGCCACCGGGGAGCTGTTTTTT. This chain joins TRBV2 and TRBJ2-2, with TRBD2 identical over 7 bases. Germline V gene lookup returns CDR1 SNHLY and CDR2 FYNNEI. The CDR3 has 15 residues. Trimming took 5 bases from V and 4 from J; bases not matched to a gene: 7.

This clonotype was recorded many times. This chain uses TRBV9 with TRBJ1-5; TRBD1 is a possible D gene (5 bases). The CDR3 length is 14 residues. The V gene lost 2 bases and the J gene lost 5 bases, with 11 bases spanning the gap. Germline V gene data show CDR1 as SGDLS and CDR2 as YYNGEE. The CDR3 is CASSVGGSYQPQHF. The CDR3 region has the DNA TGTGCCAGCAGCGTGGGGGGGTCTTATCAGCCCCAGCATTTT.

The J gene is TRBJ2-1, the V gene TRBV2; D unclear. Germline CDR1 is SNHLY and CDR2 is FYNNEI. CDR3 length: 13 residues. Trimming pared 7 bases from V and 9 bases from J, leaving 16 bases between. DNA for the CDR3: TGTGCCAGCATTAGGGCCCAGCTGACTGAGCAGTTCTTC. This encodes CASIRAQLTEQFF. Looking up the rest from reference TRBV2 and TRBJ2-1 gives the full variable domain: EPEVTQTPSHQVTQMGQEVILRCVPISNHLYFYWYRQILGQKVEFLVSFYNNEISEKSEIFDDQFSVERPDGSNFTLKIRSTKLEDSAMYFCASIRAQLTEQFFGPGTRLTVL.

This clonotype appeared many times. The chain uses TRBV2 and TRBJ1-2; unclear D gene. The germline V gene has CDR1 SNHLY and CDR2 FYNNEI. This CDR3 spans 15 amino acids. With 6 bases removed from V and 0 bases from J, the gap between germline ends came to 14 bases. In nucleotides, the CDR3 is TGTGCCAGCAGAATTCGAGAAGGGTCTAACTATGGCTACACCTTC. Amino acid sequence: CASRIREGSNYGYTF.

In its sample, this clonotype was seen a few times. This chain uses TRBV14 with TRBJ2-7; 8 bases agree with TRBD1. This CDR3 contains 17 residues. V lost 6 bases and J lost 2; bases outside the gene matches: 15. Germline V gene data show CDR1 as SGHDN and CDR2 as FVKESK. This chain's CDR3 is CASSPSRDRPDPYEQYF. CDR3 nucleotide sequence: TGTGCCAGCAGTCCGTCCCGGGACAGGCCCGATCCCTACGAGCAGTACTTC.

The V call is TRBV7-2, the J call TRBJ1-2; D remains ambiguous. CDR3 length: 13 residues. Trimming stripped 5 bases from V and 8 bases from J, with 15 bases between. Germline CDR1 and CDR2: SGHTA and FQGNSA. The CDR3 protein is CASSPLAGGGYTF. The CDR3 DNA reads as TGTGCCAGCAGCCCACTAGCGGGAGGGGGCTACACCTTC.